These 18 T cell receptor beta chains originate from one sample sequenced in a study of blood T cell repertoires in COVID-19. Here immunoSEQ multiplex PCR was the method, and the copy in TCRdb shows in-frame clones only, minus some. The sample contains 200,000 to 300,000 clones, approximately 80% of which appear only once. Sequences were obtained from peripheral blood. The origin of the receptors is a woman of 80 years or more with acute or convalescent COVID-19.

The chain has TRBV14 and TRBJ2-3; TRBD2 aligns across 12 bases. Germline V gives CDR1 SGHDN, CDR2 FVKESK. The V gene end was trimmed by 2 bases and the J gene end by 5 bases; junction bases not matched to a gene: 8. The CDR3 covers 17 residues. CDR3 in amino acids: CASSQLRTSGVVDTQYF. CDR3 nucleotides: TGTGCCAGCAGCCAACTAAGGACTAGCGGGGTCGTAGATACGCAGTATTTT. The full variable domain, with the rest looked up from reference TRBV14 and TRBJ2-3, is EAGVTQFPSHSVIEKGQTVTLRCDPISGHDNLYWYRRVMGKEIKFLLHFVKESKQDESGMPNNRFLAERTGGTYSTLKVQPAELEDSGVYFCASSQLRTSGVVDTQYFGPGTRLTVL.

The V and J genes are TRBV7-2 and TRBJ2-2; D is ambiguous. Germline V gives CDR1 SGHTA, CDR2 FQGNSA. With 3 bases removed from V and 1 base from J, the gap between germline ends came to 9 bases. This CDR3 has 15 amino acids. The CDR3 region is CASSFGRVNTGELFF. Here the CDR3 DNA reads TGTGCCAGCAGCTTTGGTAGAGTGAACACCGGGGAGCTGTTTTTT.

The chain employs TRBV15 and TRBJ2-5, with 8 bases matching TRBD2. This CDR3 has 16 residues. Germline V lookup: CDR1 LNHNV, CDR2 YYDKDF (reference sequence). The ends lost 2 bases at V and 1 base at J; junction bases unmatched: 6. This CDR3 reads CATSRPSGGIQETQYF. The CDR3 DNA reads TGTGCCACCAGCAGACCTTCGGGAGGGATCCAAGAGACCCAGTACTTC. The whole variable domain, remainder taken from reference TRBV15 and TRBJ2-5, is DAMVIQNPRYQVTQFGKPVTLSCSQTLNHNVMYWYQQKSSQAPKLLFHYYDKDFNNEADTPDNFQSRRPNTSFCFLDIRSPGLGDTAMYLCATSRPSGGIQETQYFGPGTRLLVL.

This clone occurred a few times. The V and J genes are TRBV5-5 and TRBJ2-7; 8 nucleotides match TRBD1. V dropped 0 bases and J dropped 5; count of bases not matched to a gene: 7. The CDR3 spans 15 residues. Per the germline V gene, CDR1 is SGHKS and CDR2 is YYEKEE (reference sequence). DNA for the CDR3: TGTGCCAGCAGCTTGGACAGGACAGGGATCGACGAGCAGTACTTC. Translating gives CASSLDRTGIDEQYF.

Details on this clone: The same CDR3 arises from other DNA sequences in this sample as well. V usage is TRBV10-3 and J usage is TRBJ1-1; the D is unclear. The CDR3 runs to 15 residues. The germline CDR1 and CDR2 sequences are ENHRY and SYGVKD. The V end was cut by 0 bases, the J end by 0 bases, with 8 bases between. Here the CDR3 reads CAISESQDLNTEAFF. As DNA, the CDR3 is TGTGCCATCAGTGAGTCGCAGGATCTGAACACTGAAGCTTTCTTT.

The chain couples TRBV21-1 to TRBJ2-3; whether TRBD2, the table's D call, matches the DNA was not checked. TRBV21-1 is tagged as a pseudogene. This CDR3 is built from 16 residues. The CDR3 spells CASSKYVRTCTDTQYF. CDR3 in DNA: TGTGCCAGCAGCAAATATGTGCGAACCTGCACAGATACGCAGTATTTT.

The rearrangement joins TRBV21-1 to TRBJ1-2; the table's D call TRBD1 went unverified against the DNA. TRBV21-1 is given as a pseudogene. The CDR3 has 17 amino acids. The CDR3 nucleotides read TGTGCCAGCAGCAAAGTCAATACGGGACAGGGAGTCGGTGGCTACACCTTC. Translated: CASSKVNTGQGVGGYTF.

The rearrangement links TRBV5-1 to TRBJ2-5; the D gene is possibly TRBD1 (6 bases). The V end lost 4 bases, the J end lost 4 bases, and 11 bases lay between the germline ends. This CDR3 has 13 amino acids. Germline values: CDR1 SGHRS, CDR2 YFSETQ. In DNA, the CDR3 is TGCGCCAGCAGCGGGGGCAGGGGAGAGACCCAGTACTTC. It specifies CASSGGRGETQYF.

The chain recombines TRBV6-2 or TRBV6-3 with TRBJ1-1; D is ambiguous. V lost 2 bases and J 2 bases, leaving 9 bases between the germline ends. The CDR3 is 14 residues long. CDR1 MNHEY and CDR2 SVGEGT come from the germline V gene. DNA of the CDR3: TGTGCCAGCAGTTACGAGGGCCCAAACACTGAAGCTTTCTTT. It translates to CASSYEGPNTEAFF.

The V and J genes are TRBV2 and TRBJ2-2, with D maybe TRBD2 (6 bases). This CDR3 has 15 amino acids. Germline CDR1 reads SNHLY; CDR2 reads FYNNEI. Trimming took 6 bases from V and 0 from J, leaving 11 bases between them. The CDR3 coding sequence is TGTGCCAGCAGGGCTAGCGCCGCGAACACCGGGGAGCTGTTTTTT. Residues: CASRASAANTGELFF. Variable domain in full (rest from reference TRBV2 and TRBJ2-2): EPEVTQTPSHQVTQMGQEVILRCVPISNHLYFYWYRQILGQKVEFLVSFYNNEISEKSEIFDDQFSVERPDGSNFTLKIRSTKLEDSAMYFCASRASAANTGELFFGEGSRLTVL.

The V gene is TRBV27, the J gene TRBJ2-3, with TRBD2 matching over 10 bases. Germline-derived CDR1 and CDR2 are MNHEY and SMNVEV (reference sequence). With V trimmed by 1 base and J by 5 bases, 6 bases remained unmatched. The CDR3 is 16 residues long. The CDR3 spells CASSLLLAGAGDTQYF. The DNA for the CDR3 is TGTGCCAGCAGTTTATTGCTAGCGGGAGCGGGAGATACGCAGTATTTT.

The chain carries TRBV3-1 (or the pseudogene TRBV3-2) and TRBJ1-4; tentatively, D is TRBD1 (5 bases). CDR1 and CDR2 from the germline V gene are LGHDT and YNNKEL (reference sequence). The CDR3 sequence is 15 residues long. V gave up 1 base and J gave up 7 bases, with 13 bases separating them. CDR3 sequence reads: CASSQAFQGGEKLFF. The CDR3 DNA reads as TGTGCCAGCAGCCAAGCTTTCCAGGGAGGTGAAAAACTGTTTTTT.

The table lists this clone with a count of one. This sequence joins TRBV2 and TRBJ2-5; TRBD2 matches at 10 bases. The CDR3 has 15 residues. J gave up 5 bases and V 7 bases, and 10 bases lay outside the gene matches. Germline lookup yields CDR1 SNHLY and CDR2 FYNNEI. This CDR3 reads CASKGAGGRLETQYF. For the CDR3, the DNA is TGTGCCAGCAAAGGAGCGGGGGGGCGTTTGGAGACCCAGTACTTC.

Written as DNA, the CDR3 is TGTGCCAGCAAACTTGCACCACGCACCGGGGAGCTGTTTTTT. Amino acids: CASKLAPRTGELFF. The genes are TRBV6-5 and TRBJ2-2; D gene unclear. CDR3 length: 14 residues. Germline V lookup: CDR1 MNHEY, CDR2 SVGAGI. The ends were cut back, 7 bases at V and 4 bases at J, with 13 bases in the middle.

This chain uses TRBV18 with TRBJ1-1, with no clear D. The CDR3 has 15 amino acids. The germline CDR1 and CDR2 sequences are KGHSH and LQKENI. V was clipped by 3 bases and J by 1 base, with 12 bases between them. CDR3 in amino acids: CASSPDREWNTEAFF. The CDR3 DNA sequence: TGTGCCAGCTCACCCGACCGGGAATGGAACACTGAAGCTTTCTTT.

The chain is built from TRBV19 and TRBJ1-2; 11 positions agree with TRBD1. Germline V gives CDR1 LNHDA, CDR2 SQIVND (reference sequence). V lost 6 bases, J lost 9 bases, and 3 bases stayed unmatched. The CDR3 consists of 12 residues. DNA of the CDR3: TGTGCCAGTAGGGACAGGGGGCGAAGCTACACCTTC. Its translation: CASRDRGRSYTF.

The chain combines TRBV6-6 with TRBJ1-1, with D perhaps matching TRBD1 (5 bases). V was trimmed by 6 bases and J by 1 base, leaving 9 bases between them. Germline V lookup: CDR1 MNHNY, CDR2 SVGAGI (reference sequence). This CDR3 has 13 residues. CDR3 sequence reads: CASSAQENTEAFF. DNA of the CDR3: TGTGCCAGCAGCGCACAGGAGAACACTGAAGCTTTCTTT.

In regard to this clone: Additional DNA sequences in this sample encode the identical CDR3. The rearrangement links TRBV2 to TRBJ1-5; TRBD1 matches at 9 bases. This CDR3 spans 13 amino acids. The trim removed 6 bases at V and 4 bases at J, leaving 1 base unmatched. CDR1 and CDR2 from the germline V gene are SNHLY and FYNNEI. This chain's CDR3 is CASSGTGNQPQHF. Here the CDR3 DNA reads TGTGCCAGCAGCGGGACAGGGAATCAGCCCCAGCATTTT.